The clone carrying this T cell receptor (delta chain) was seen a few times. What it binds is not known. The protein held in TCRdb is that of a much larger clone and does not match this DNA's translation at residue 5, likely because of a read error; the protein shown is translated from the DNA. These data belong to a study of γδ T cells in repeated Plasmodium falciparum infection. Study-wide background: The natural-infection arm compared Malian children under seasonal malaria with matched Australian children.

TCRdb re-identified clones in the multiplex PCR reads via CATT. This table has 75,000 to 95,000 delta-chain clones, approximately 1% appearing once. Study outcomes and limitations: Donors in Mali lived in a small rural village, largely one ethnic group.

The source is a pool of human donors (malaria-infected and uninfected, not separated). The sample comprised gamma-delta T cells from blood.

CDR3 nucleotides: TGTGCTCTTGGGGGAGACTCTACTCCACGTCCGACCCGGACGTACACCGATAAACTCATCTTT. Translated, it gives CALGGDSTPRPTRTYTDKLIF. The chain uses TRDV1 and TRDJ1, with D hard to call. No J gene was available from TCRdb, and it was assigned here by a germline match of the DNA. The V gene lost 4 bases and the J gene lost 0 bases, with 30 bases spanning the gap. Germline CDR1 TSWWSYY, CDR2 QGS. The CDR3 loop spans 21 amino acids.